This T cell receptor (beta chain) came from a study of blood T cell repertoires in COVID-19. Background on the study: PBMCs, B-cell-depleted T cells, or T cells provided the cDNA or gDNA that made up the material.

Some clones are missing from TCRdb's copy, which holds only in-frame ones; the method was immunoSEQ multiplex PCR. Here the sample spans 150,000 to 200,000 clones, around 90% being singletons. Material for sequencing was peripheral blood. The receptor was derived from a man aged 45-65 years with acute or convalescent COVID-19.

The CDR3 DNA reads TGTGCCAGCAGTCCGCATAGCTGGGGGGAAACTGAAGCTTTCTTT. It translates to CASSPHSWGETEAFF. V is TRBV27 and J is TRBJ1-1; possible D gene TRBD1, 5 bases. The CDR3 is made up of 15 amino acids. V gave up 5 bases and J gave up 5 bases, with 18 bases separating them. Looked up from germline, CDR1 is MNHEY and CDR2 is SMNVEV (reference sequence).